This T cell receptor (beta chain) was obtained from a study of blood T cell repertoires in COVID-19. Study as a whole: Acute and convalescent COVID-19 specimens originated in the United States, Italy and Spain. T cells, B-cell-depleted T cells, or PBMCs provided the cDNA or gDNA that served as material.

This clone was observed a handful of times. As originally analysed: Amplification from reference gene primers served as the basis for estimated nucleated cell counts. The assay was immunoSEQ multiplex PCR, and TCRdb's table has in-frame clones only and misses some. Clonal size and the V and J genes are those of that table, whereas D and trimming came from the DNA. The sample shows approximately 150,000 clones, roughly four fifths of them seen only once. This CDR3 has 14 residues. The V end was cut by 5 bases, the J end by 1 base, with 10 bases between. Germline V gene data show CDR1 as LNHDA and CDR2 as SQIVND (reference sequence).

Input material: peripheral blood. The V call is TRBV19, the J call TRBJ2-3, with D possibly being TRBD2 (6 bases). The receptor comes from a human donor in a cohort sampled during active COVID-19. CDR3 in DNA: TGTGCCAGTAGTTCGGGGGTTGGCACAGATACGCAGTATTTT. Its protein is CASSSGVGTDTQYF.